The 6 T cell receptor beta chains below all came from one sample that was sequenced in a study of blood T cell repertoires in COVID-19. Assay: immunoSEQ multiplex PCR; the TCRdb copy retains only in-frame clones and omits some. Of 120,000 or so clones in the sample, 70% to 90% were seen once. The sequenced sample consisted of peripheral blood. Receptor source: a human donor in a cohort sampled during active COVID-19.

The rearrangement uses TRBV7-9 and TRBJ1-1; 9 positions agree with TRBD1. Germline values: CDR1 SEHNR, CDR2 FQNEAQ (reference sequence). The CDR3 length is 14 residues. With V trimmed by 8 bases and J by 0 bases, 4 bases remained unmatched. CDR3 DNA sequence: TGTGCCAGCTGCGGGACAGGGATGAACACTGAAGCTTTCTTT. The encoded protein is CASCGTGMNTEAFF.

The rearrangement uses TRBV6-6 and TRBJ2-3; no clear D gene. With 2 bases removed from V and 2 bases from J, the gap between germline ends came to 11 bases. Germline CDR1 and CDR2: MNHNY and SVGAGI (reference sequence). The CDR3 is 15 residues long. The CDR3 DNA follows: TGTGCCAGCAGTTACGGTCAGGCCGTCACAGATACGCAGTATTTT. Its translation: CASSYGQAVTDTQYF.

This clone has a single count. The chain has TRBV7-9 and TRBJ2-7, with 9 bases identical to TRBD1. Per germline, CDR1 SEHNR and CDR2 FQNEAQ (reference sequence). Germline trimming cut 4 bases from V and 1 base from J; bases unmatched to any gene: 11. The CDR3 spans 17 residues. The CDR3 region has the DNA TGTGCCAGCAGCTCCCCGCCCCTCGGGACAGGGTCCTACGAGCAGTACTTC. Protein: CASSSPPLGTGSYEQYF.

V usage is TRBV18 and J usage is TRBJ1-1, with TRBD1 matching over 8 bases. Losses at the gene ends were 8 bases for V and 1 base for J; bases not matched to a gene: 6. This CDR3 contains 14 residues. Germline V gene lookup returns CDR1 KGHSH and CDR2 LQKENI. The CDR3 protein is CASRSTGGNTEAFF. For the CDR3, the DNA is TGTGCCAGCCGAAGTACAGGGGGGAACACTGAAGCTTTCTTT.

The sample holds a few counts of this clone. V gene TRBV24-1 combines with J gene TRBJ2-3; weak D call: TRBD1 (5 bases). Deletions cut 4 bases from V and 3 bases from J, with 10 bases between. The CDR3 consists of 14 residues. CDR1 is KGHDR and CDR2 is SFDVKD in the germline V gene. CDR3: CATSDRELTDTQYF. DNA of the CDR3: TGTGCCACCAGTGACAGGGAACTGACAGATACGCAGTATTTT.

This sequence joins TRBV6-1 and TRBJ1-1, with 8 bases aligning to TRBD1. The germline V gene has CDR1 MNHNS and CDR2 SASEGT. V lost 2 bases and J lost 0; bases outside the gene matches: 2. This CDR3 contains 15 residues. CDR3 sequence (DNA): TGTGCCAGCAGTGAATGGGACAGGATGAACACTGAAGCTTTCTTT. Amino acids: CASSEWDRMNTEAFF.